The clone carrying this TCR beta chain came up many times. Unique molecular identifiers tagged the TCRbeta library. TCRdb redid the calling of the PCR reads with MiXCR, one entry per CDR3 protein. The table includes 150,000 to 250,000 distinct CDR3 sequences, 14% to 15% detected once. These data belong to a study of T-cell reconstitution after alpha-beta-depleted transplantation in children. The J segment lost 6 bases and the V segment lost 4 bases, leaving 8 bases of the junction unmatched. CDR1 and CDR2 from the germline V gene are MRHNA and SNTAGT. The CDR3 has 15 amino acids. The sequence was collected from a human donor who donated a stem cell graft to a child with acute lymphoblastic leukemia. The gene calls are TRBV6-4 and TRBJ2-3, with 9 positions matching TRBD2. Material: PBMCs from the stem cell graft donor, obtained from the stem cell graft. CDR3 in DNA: TGTGCCAGCAGTGCGGGCGGGAGGGGAGACGATACGCAGTATTTT. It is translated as CASSAGGRGDDTQYF.